The present T cell receptor (beta chain) was sequenced within a study of blood T cell repertoires in COVID-19. About the study: Whether acute or convalescent, the COVID-19 samples came from the United States, Italy and Spain. Nucleic acid was either cDNA or gDNA, and it came from T cells, B-cell-depleted T cells, or PBMCs.

TCRdb's table, derived via immunoSEQ multiplex PCR, lists solely in-frame clones and lacks some. The profile shows roughly 180,000 clones, 70% to 90% of them singletons. This CDR3 has 14 amino acids. V was shortened by 5 bases and J by 7 bases, with 17 bases between the two germline ends. CDR1 and CDR2 (germline): MNHEY, SMNVEV (reference sequence). The gene calls are TRBV27 and TRBJ2-5; TRBD1 might be the D (6 bases). This clonotype originated in a man between 65 and 85 years old with active or convalescent COVID-19. The source material was peripheral blood. The CDR3 loop reads CASSPTGTPGTQYF. The CDR3 DNA is TGTGCCAGCAGTCCGACAGGTACCCCCGGGACCCAGTACTTC.